Listed below are T cell receptor beta chains from one sample, sequenced in a study of blood T cells in healthy people across ages. TCRdb reprocessed the 5' RACE reads via MiXCR and lists one record per CDR3 protein. The table includes approximately 900,000 distinct CDR3 sequences, approximately 49% detected once. The sequenced sample was blood. The receptors originated from a young man in good health. Each CDR3 is given with its conserved first and last residue. The D gene is left open where the match is weak.

>TRBJ1-1|TRBD1|TRBV29-1
CSVKTGTDHFTEAFF
>TRBJ2-3|TRBD1|TRBV7-9
CASSGRRRTGRSDTQYF
>TRBJ2-5|NA|TRBV5-1
CASSLNLNTDQETQYF
>TRBJ1-6|TRBD1|TRBV5-4
CASSSLPGQGNSPLHF
>TRBJ2-7|NA|TRBV7-2
CASSLGQATSYEQYF
>TRBJ2-3|NA|TRBV3-1
CASSQAPAHTQYF
>TRBJ1-2|TRBD1|TRBV20-1
CSAARQGADGYTF
>TRBJ2-5|TRBD2|TRBV4-1
CASSQERGFGTQYF
>TRBJ1-2|NA|TRBV6-1
CASSEGTSNYGYTF
>TRBJ2-5|NA|TRBV7-8
CASTSMEETQYF
>TRBJ2-7|NA|TRBV24-1
CATSDLTGYEQYF
>TRBJ2-5|TRBD2|TRBV4-2
CASRDYSGGTETQYF
>TRBJ1-1|TRBD1|TRBV9
CASSPDRAVDTEAFF
>NA|NA|TRBV27
CASSDPTSGHYEQYF
>TRBJ1-5|NA|TRBV10-3
CAISELGGADQPQHF
>TRBJ1-3|NA|TRBV18
CASSPDSSGNTIYF
>TRBJ2-5|TRBD1|TRBV3-1
CASSQGTGSPETQYF
>TRBJ2-5|NA|TRBV4-1
CASSRTGTVGGEQYF
>TRBJ2-3|NA|TRBV4-1
CASSQEEGGFNTQYF
>TRBJ2-1|TRBD1|TRBV11-2
CASSREVQGAQNEQFF
>TRBJ1-5|NA|TRBV3-1
CASSQERPHRNQPQHF
>TRBJ2-3|NA|TRBV29-1
CSVEEQTSTDTQYF
>TRBJ1-1|NA|TRBV30
CAWSVPPLISTEAFF
>TRBJ2-5|TRBD2|TRBV20-1
CSAAGEETQYF
>TRBJ2-1|TRBD2|TRBV4-1
CASSRGGLAGLAYNEQFF
>TRBJ2-7|NA|TRBV20-1
CSATYWGPSTSYEQYF
>TRBJ2-3|NA|TRBV11-3
CASSLSGPGTDTQYF
>TRBJ1-2|TRBD1|TRBV19
CASRRPWGQLNGYTF
>TRBJ2-5|TRBD1|TRBV6-2/TRBV6-3
CASSSPAQDRGFDETQYF
>TRBJ2-3|TRBD1|TRBV29-1
CSALRQGISDTQYF
>TRBJ2-2|NA|TRBV6-4
CASGGAPDTGELFF
>TRBJ1-2|NA|TRBV5-1
CASSEGQIYTF
>TRBJ2-5|NA|TRBV6-5
CASSYSFGRGQETQYF
>TRBJ1-6|NA|TRBV15
CATSRDLNSPFHF
>TRBJ1-5|TRBD1|TRBV28
CASSTPDRGNGQPQHF
>TRBJ1-6|NA|TRBV4-1
CASSHGQNNNSPLHF
>TRBJ1-4|NA|TRBV15
CATSRDAGNEKLFF
>TRBJ1-1|TRBD1|TRBV5-4
CASSIDRGSEAFF
>TRBJ2-7|NA|TRBV30
CASKGLSLNEQYF
>TRBJ2-7|NA|TRBV7-2
CASSLSAKAYEQYF
>TRBJ1-5|TRBD1|TRBV24-1
CTTGDRDSNQPQHF
>TRBJ2-3|NA|TRBV24-1
CATSDPRGGNTDTQYF
>TRBJ2-3|NA|TRBV30
CAWTRLDTQYF
>TRBJ2-7|NA|TRBV29-1
CSVVQGLYEQYF
>TRBJ2-3|NA|TRBV29-1
CSVEGQGDTDTQYF
>TRBJ2-7|TRBD2|TRBV5-1
CASSLGGLAVNSYEQYF
>TRBJ2-3|NA|TRBV7-2
CASSLVGSYYPETDTQYF
>TRBJ1-6|TRBD1|TRBV20-1
CSAQTGPTNSPLHF
>NA|NA|TRBV28
CASTLGDYEQYF
>TRBJ1-6|NA|TRBV18
CASSTPGVLSASPLHF
>TRBJ2-7|TRBD1|TRBV20-1
CSARDRDGTGLYEQYF
>TRBJ2-5|TRBD2|TRBV20-1
CSARGPGLAAETQYF
>TRBJ1-5|NA|TRBV30
CAWSAGASQPQHF
>TRBJ1-5|NA|TRBV5-5
CASSLGRHYNQPQHF
>TRBJ1-4|TRBD1|TRBV9
CASSEGQTATNEKLFF